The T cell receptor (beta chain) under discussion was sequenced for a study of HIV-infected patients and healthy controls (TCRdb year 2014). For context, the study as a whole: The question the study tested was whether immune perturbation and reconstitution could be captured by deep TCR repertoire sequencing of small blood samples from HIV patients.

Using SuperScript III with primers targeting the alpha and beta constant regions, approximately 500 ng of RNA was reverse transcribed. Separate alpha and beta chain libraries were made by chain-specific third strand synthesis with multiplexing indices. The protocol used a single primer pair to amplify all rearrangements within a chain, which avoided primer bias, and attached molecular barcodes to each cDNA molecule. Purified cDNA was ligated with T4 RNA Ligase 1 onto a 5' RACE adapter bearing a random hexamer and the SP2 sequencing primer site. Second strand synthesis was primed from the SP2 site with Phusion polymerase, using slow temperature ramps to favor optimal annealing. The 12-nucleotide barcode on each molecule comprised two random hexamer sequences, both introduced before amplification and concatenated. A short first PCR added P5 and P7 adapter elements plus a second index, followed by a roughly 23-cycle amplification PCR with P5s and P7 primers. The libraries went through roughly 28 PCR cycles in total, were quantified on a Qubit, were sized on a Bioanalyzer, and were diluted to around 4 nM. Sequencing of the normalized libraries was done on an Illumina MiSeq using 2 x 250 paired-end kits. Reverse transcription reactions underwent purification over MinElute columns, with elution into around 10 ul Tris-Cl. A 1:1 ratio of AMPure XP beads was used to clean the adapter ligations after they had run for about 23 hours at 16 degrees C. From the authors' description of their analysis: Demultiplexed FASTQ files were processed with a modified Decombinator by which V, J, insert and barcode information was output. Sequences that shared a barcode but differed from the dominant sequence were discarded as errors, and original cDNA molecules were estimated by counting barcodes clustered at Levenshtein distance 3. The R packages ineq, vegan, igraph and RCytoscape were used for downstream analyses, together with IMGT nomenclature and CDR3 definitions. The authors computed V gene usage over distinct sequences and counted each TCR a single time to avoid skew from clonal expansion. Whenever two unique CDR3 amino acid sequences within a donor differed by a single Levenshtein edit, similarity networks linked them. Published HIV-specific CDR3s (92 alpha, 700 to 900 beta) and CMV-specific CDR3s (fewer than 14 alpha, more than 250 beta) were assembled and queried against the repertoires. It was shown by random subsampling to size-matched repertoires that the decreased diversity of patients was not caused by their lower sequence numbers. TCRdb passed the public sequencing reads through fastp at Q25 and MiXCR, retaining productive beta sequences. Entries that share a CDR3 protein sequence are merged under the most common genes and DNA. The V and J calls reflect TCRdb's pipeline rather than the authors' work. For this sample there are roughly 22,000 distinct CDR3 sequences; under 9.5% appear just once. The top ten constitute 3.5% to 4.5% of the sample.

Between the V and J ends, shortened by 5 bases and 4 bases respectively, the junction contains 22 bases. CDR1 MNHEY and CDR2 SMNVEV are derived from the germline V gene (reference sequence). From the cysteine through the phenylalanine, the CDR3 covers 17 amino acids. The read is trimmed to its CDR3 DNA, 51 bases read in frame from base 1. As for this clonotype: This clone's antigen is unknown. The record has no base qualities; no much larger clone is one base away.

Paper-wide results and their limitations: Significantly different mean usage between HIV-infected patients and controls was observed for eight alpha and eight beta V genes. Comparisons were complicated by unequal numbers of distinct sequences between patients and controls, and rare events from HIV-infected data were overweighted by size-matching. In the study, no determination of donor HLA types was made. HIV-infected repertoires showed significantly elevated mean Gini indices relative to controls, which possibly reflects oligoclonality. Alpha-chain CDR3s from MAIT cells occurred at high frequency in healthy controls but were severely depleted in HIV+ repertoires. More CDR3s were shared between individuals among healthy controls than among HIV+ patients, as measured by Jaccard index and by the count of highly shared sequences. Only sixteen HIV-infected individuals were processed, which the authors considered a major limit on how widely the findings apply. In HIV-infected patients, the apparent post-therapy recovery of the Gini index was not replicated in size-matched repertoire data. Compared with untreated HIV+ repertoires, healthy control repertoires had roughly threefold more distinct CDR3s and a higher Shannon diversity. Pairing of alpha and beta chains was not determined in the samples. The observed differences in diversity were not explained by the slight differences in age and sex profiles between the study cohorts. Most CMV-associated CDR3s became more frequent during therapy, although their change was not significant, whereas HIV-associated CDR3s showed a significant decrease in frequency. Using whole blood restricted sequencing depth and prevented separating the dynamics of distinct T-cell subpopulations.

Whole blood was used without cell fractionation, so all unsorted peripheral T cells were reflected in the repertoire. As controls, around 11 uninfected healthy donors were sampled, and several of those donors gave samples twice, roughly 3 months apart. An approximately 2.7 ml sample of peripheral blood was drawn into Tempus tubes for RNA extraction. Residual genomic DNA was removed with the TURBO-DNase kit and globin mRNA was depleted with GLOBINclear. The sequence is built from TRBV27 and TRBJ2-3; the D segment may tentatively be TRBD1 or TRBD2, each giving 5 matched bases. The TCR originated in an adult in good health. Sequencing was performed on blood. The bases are TGTGCCAGCAGTCGCCGGGGCGGAGTATTCCAGGCAGATACGCAGTATTTT. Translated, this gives CASSRRGGVFQADTQYF.